A selection of T cell receptor beta chains follows, all from one sample in a study of cytomegalovirus exposure and HLA in healthy donors. Clones were sequenced by immunoSEQ multiplex PCR, and TCRdb holds only the in-frame ones, with some missing. This listing includes 150,000 or so clones. The sequenced sample consisted of PBMCs. These TCRs come from a woman in her forties in good health and CMV-seropositive. CDR3s include the opening cysteine and the closing phenylalanine or tryptophan. D genes are given only for firm matches.

. | TRBJ2-7 | TRBV19 | 15 | CASSPGRGFGYEQYF | TGTGCCAGTAGCCCAGGACGAGGGTTTGGATACGAGCAGTACTTC
TRBD2 | TRBJ2-3 | TRBV5-1 | 18 | CASSSTTSGRRRPDTQYF | TGCGCCAGCAGCTCTACGACTAGCGGGAGGCGACGACCAGATACGCAGTATTTT
TRBD2 | TRBJ2-4 | TRBV29-1 | 13 | CSARTRGVGIQYF | TGCAGCGCCCGGACTAGAGGGGTTGGCATTCAGTACTTC
TRBD2 | TRBJ2-5 | TRBV11-2 | 15 | CASSLGSREAETQYF | TGTGCCAGCAGCTTAGGATCGCGGGAGGCGGAGACCCAGTACTTC
TRBD2 | TRBJ2-2 | TRBV7-3 | 16 | CASSGLAGVGTGELFF | TGTGCCAGCAGCGGACTAGCGGGAGTTGGGACCGGGGAGCTGTTTTTT
TRBD2 | TRBJ2-3 | TRBV6-6 | 14 | CASSFPSGADTQYF | TGTGCCAGCAGTTTCCCTAGCGGAGCAGATACGCAGTATTTT
. | TRBJ1-1 | TRBV7-2 | 14 | CASSLGQLNTEAFF | TGTGCCAGCAGCTTAGGACAGCTGAACACTGAAGCTTTCTTT
TRBD1 | TRBJ1-4 | TRBV28 | 16 | CASSKLTGGTNEKLFF | TGTGCCAGCAGCAAACTTACAGGGGGAACTAATGAAAAACTGTTTTTT
TRBD2 | TRBJ2-7 | TRBV6-6 | 15 | CASSYARGGPYEQYF | TGTGCCAGCAGTTACGCTCGGGGGGGGCCCTACGAGCAGTACTTC
. | TRBJ1-4 | TRBV30 | 13 | CAWYAREDEKLFF | TGTGCCTGGTATGCCCGCGAGGATGAAAAACTGTTTTTT
TRBD1 | TRBJ1-2 | TRBV6-6 | 16 | CASSVQGDSVFYGYTF | TGTGCCAGCAGCGTACAAGGGGACAGCGTCTTCTATGGCTACACCTTC
TRBD2 | TRBJ2-5 | TRBV2 | 15 | CASCLAAHPQETQYF | TGTGCCAGCTGCCTAGCGGCCCATCCCCAAGAGACCCAGTACTTC
. | TRBJ2-7 | TRBV9 | 15 | CASSVQPGTFDEQYF | TGTGCCAGCAGCGTACAACCCGGGACATTCGACGAGCAGTACTTC
TRBD1 | TRBJ2-5 | TRBV27 | 15 | CASSSPRQGHETQYF | TGTGCCAGCAGTTCCCCGCGACAGGGTCACGAGACCCAGTACTTC
TRBD1 | TRBJ2-1 | TRBV9 | 13 | CASSPGQGREQFF | TGTGCCAGCAGCCCCGGACAGGGACGGGAGCAGTTCTTC
. | TRBJ2-1 | TRBV11-2 | 11 | CASSLGQEQFF | TGTGCCAGCAGCCTAGGACAGGAGCAGTTCTTC